The T cell receptor (beta chain) under discussion was sequenced for a study of blood T cells in healthy people across ages. The study, taken as a whole, reports: Age showed a roughly linear inverse relationship with TCR beta diversity per million T cells.

The use of a sample-barcoded 5' primer and a J-beta primer mix characterized a second PCR of about 7 to 12 cycles. Each TCR beta cDNA got a 12-nucleotide random molecular identifier. A single record per CDR3 protein comes from TCRdb applying MiXCR to the 5' RACE reads. The table shows more than 1,400,000 distinct CDR3 sequences, with 35% to 45% occurring only once. The CDR3 loop spans 17 amino acids. With 0 bases clipped from V and 0 bases from J, the junction kept 7 bases outside the gene matches. The germline V gene encodes CDR1 ENHRY and CDR2 SYGVKD. This clonotype came up many times. Its antigen remains unknown.

The chain couples TRBV10-3 to TRBJ2-7, with 8 bases matching TRBD2. The source is a woman between 18 and 30 years old in good health. The sequencing input was blood. CDR3 DNA: TGTGCCATCAGTGAGTCTCTAGCGGGTCCTCACTCCTACGAGCAGTACTTC. It is translated as CAISESLAGPHSYEQYF.